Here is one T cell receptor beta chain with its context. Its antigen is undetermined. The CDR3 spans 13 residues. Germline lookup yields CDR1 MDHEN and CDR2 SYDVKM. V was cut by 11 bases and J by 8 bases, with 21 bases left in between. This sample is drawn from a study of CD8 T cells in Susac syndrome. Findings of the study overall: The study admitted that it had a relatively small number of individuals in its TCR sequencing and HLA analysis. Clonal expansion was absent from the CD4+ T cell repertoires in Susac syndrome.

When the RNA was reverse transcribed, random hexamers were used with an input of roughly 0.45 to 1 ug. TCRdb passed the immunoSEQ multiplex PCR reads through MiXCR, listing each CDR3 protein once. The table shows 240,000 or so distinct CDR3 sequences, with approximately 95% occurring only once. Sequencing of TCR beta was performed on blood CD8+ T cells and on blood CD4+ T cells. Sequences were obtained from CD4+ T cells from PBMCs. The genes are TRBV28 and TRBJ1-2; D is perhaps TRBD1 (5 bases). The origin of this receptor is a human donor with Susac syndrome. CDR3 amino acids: CAVTPGLTLGYTF. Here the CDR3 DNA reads TGTGCCGTCACCCCAGGGCTTACGCTGGGCTACACCTTC.